The 21 T cell receptor beta chains below were found in one sample sequenced in a study of blood T cell repertoires in COVID-19. Assay: immunoSEQ multiplex PCR; the TCRdb copy retains only in-frame clones and omits some. The sample carries 150,000 to 200,000 clones, 65% to 90% recorded once. The sequenced sample was peripheral blood. The receptors here all came from a middle-aged woman with COVID-19, enrolled during active disease.

The table lists this clone with a few counts. The chain combines TRBV27 with TRBJ2-1, with TRBD1 identical over 8 bases. CDR3 size: 15 residues. Germline CDR1 reads MNHEY; CDR2 reads SMNVEV (reference sequence). V gave up 5 bases and J gave up 2 bases; unmatched junction bases: 5. The CDR3 loop reads CASSTDRGTYNEQFF. The CDR3 bases are TGTGCCAGCAGTACCGACAGGGGTACCTACAATGAGCAGTTCTTC.

A single count supports this clone. V is TRBV7-9 and J is TRBJ2-1; no firm D call. CDR1 and CDR2 from the germline V gene are SEHNR and FQNEAQ (reference sequence). The CDR3 has 14 amino acids. The V gene lost 1 base and the J gene lost 0 bases, with 4 bases spanning the gap. The CDR3 loop is CASSLDSSYNEQFF. The CDR3, as DNA: TGTGCCAGCAGCTTAGATAGCTCCTACAATGAGCAGTTCTTC.

This clone counts as medium-sized. This rearrangement joins TRBV11-2 to TRBJ2-7; tentatively, D is TRBD2 (5 bases). V was pared by 5 bases and J by 5 bases, with 16 bases between. Germline V gives CDR1 SGHAT, CDR2 FQNNGV. This CDR3 has 14 amino acids. CDR3 DNA: TGTGCCAGCAGCCCCCCCACATGGGGAGACGAGCAGTACTTC. Its translation: CASSPPTWGDEQYF.

This clone was seen a handful of times. The chain has TRBV11-2 and TRBJ2-7; 7 bases are a match to TRBD2. V dropped 5 bases and J dropped 4; count of bases not matched to a gene: 5. This CDR3 contains 13 residues. Germline CDR1 reads SGHAT; CDR2 reads FQNNGV. This CDR3 is CASSPLGGYEQYV. The CDR3 DNA reads TGTGCCAGCAGCCCCCTGGGGGGGTACGAGCAGTACGTC.

The J gene is TRBJ1-1, the V gene TRBV6-6, with 8 bases lining up with TRBD1. Germline V gene data show CDR1 as MNHNY and CDR2 as SVGAGI (reference sequence). Losses at the gene ends were 7 bases for V and 10 bases for J; bases not matched to a gene: 11. This CDR3 contains 13 residues. CDR3 nucleotide sequence: TGTGCCAGCACGAACAGGGGGTCGAGAGGAGCTTTCTTT. The encoded protein is CASTNRGSRGAFF.

The chain carries TRBV6-2 or TRBV6-3 and TRBJ2-3; TRBD2 agrees at 16 bases. The CDR3 covers 15 residues. Germline trimming cut 2 bases from V and 8 bases from J; bases unmatched to any gene: 1. Looked up from germline, CDR1 is MNHEY and CDR2 is SVGEGT. CDR3 sequence (DNA): TGTGCCAGCAGTTACGGGACTAGCGGGGGGGTTACGCAGTATTTT. This encodes CASSYGTSGGVTQYF.

The J gene is TRBJ2-1, the V gene TRBV5-1; a weak D match, TRBD2 (7 bases). The CDR3 length is 14 residues. Germline CDR1 SGHRS, CDR2 YFSETQ. V was trimmed by 4 bases and J by 5 bases, leaving 13 bases between them. The CDR3 protein is CASSAGAGDNEQFF. CDR3 DNA sequence: TGCGCCAGCAGCGCGGGGGCAGGTGACAATGAGCAGTTCTTC.

The chain couples TRBV27 to TRBJ1-1; 8 bases match TRBD1. Unmatched junction bases numbered 5, after V lost 4 bases and J lost 1 base. This CDR3 comprises 15 residues. The germline gives CDR1 MNHEY, CDR2 SMNVEV (reference sequence). The CDR3 loop is CASSSRTGPNTEAFF. CDR3 sequence (DNA): TGTGCCAGCAGTTCCAGGACAGGGCCGAACACTGAAGCTTTCTTT.

The CDR3 sequence is CASRAGSTNEKLFF. CDR3 DNA: TGTGCCAGCAGGGCGGGGTCAACTAATGAAAAACTGTTTTTT. The genes are TRBV11-2 and TRBJ1-4; D uncertain. This CDR3 spans 14 amino acids. In germline, CDR1 is SGHAT, CDR2 FQNNGV. Trimming shortened V by 6 bases and J by 0 bases, and 8 bases separated the two germline ends.

J is TRBJ1-1 and V is TRBV2, with D hard to call. Germline values: CDR1 SNHLY, CDR2 FYNNEI. The V end lost 8 bases, the J end lost 1 base, and 11 bases lay between the germline ends. This CDR3 has 13 residues. The chain's CDR3 is CASSGLQNTEAFF. CDR3 bases: TGTGCCAGCTCTGGACTTCAGAACACTGAAGCTTTCTTT.

This sequence joins TRBV3-1 (or the pseudogene TRBV3-2) and TRBJ2-3; 7 bases are shared with TRBD2. V lost 4 bases, J lost 8 bases, and 6 bases stayed unmatched. Germline lookup yields CDR1 LGHDT and CDR2 YNNKEL (reference sequence). The CDR3 consists of 13 residues. The CDR3 nucleotides read TGTGCCAGCAGCCCATGGAGCGGGACTACGCAGTATTTT. Amino acid sequence: CASSPWSGTTQYF.

The V gene is TRBV18, the J gene TRBJ2-1, with 9 bases identical to TRBD1. V trimming: 4 bases; J trimming: 3 bases; junction bases outside the gene matches: 7. The CDR3 consists of 16 residues. Germline values: CDR1 KGHSH, CDR2 LQKENI. The CDR3 spells CASSQQQGAYYNEQFF. CDR3 sequence (DNA): TGTGCCAGCTCACAACAACAGGGGGCTTACTACAATGAGCAGTTCTTC.

This clone was observed a few times. The rearrangement uses TRBV15 and TRBJ1-2; unclear D gene. Trimming pared 1 base from V and 4 bases from J, leaving 19 bases between. The CDR3 has 17 residues. Germline CDR1 and CDR2: LNHNV and YYDKDF (reference sequence). DNA for the CDR3: TGTGCCACCAGCAGAGTTAATACTGCAAGAGGCTTCTATGGCTACACCTTC. Translated: CATSRVNTARGFYGYTF.

The chain uses TRBV13 and TRBJ1-1; TRBD1 is a possible D gene (5 bases). In germline, CDR1 is PRHDT, CDR2 FYEKMQ (reference sequence). Trimming took 1 base from V and 0 from J, leaving 24 bases between them. The CDR3 runs to 20 residues. In DNA form, the CDR3 reads TGTGCCAGCAGCTTAGTGGTTGGGGGGGTCGGGATTGAAGTGAACACTGAAGCTTTCTTT. Translation: CASSLVVGGVGIEVNTEAFF.

V is TRBV18 and J is TRBJ2-3; a weak D match, TRBD1 (6 bases). The CDR3 loop spans 14 amino acids. Germline CDR1 reads KGHSH; CDR2 reads LQKENI. Between the trimmed V and J ends, which lost 4 bases and 2 bases, there was a span of 10 bases. CDR3 in DNA: TGTGCCAGCTCACAGCAGGGGAACACAGATACGCAGTATTTT. Translating it yields CASSQQGNTDTQYF.

With regard to this clone: Its ends do not fully match the called genes, so a read error is possible. This chain links TRBV2 with TRBJ2-5; D gene unclear. This CDR3 has 12 residues. Germline CDR1 and CDR2: SNHLY and FYNNEI. DNA for the CDR3: TGTGCCAGCATTGAAGCCGTTGAGACCCAGTACTTC. Translating it yields CASIEAVETQYF.

The chain recombines TRBV9 with TRBJ2-1; tentatively, D is TRBD2 (6 bases). The germline CDR1 and CDR2 sequences are SGDLS and YYNGEE. The V gene lost 0 bases and the J gene lost 3 bases, with 13 bases spanning the gap. The CDR3 length is 16 residues. CDR3 nucleotide sequence: TGTGCCAGCAGCGTAGATGGGAGGTGGGGCTACAATGAGCAGTTCTTC. Protein sequence: CASSVDGRWGYNEQFF. Combining the CDR3 with reference TRBV9 and TRBJ2-1 gives the whole variable domain DSGVTQTPKHLITATGQRVTLRCSPRSGDLSVYWYQQSLDQGLQFLIQYYNGEERAKGNILERFSAQQFPDLHSELNLSSLELGDSALYFCASSVDGRWGYNEQFFGPGTRLTVL.

The rearrangement links TRBV27 to TRBJ1-1; D is unresolved. The length of the CDR3 is 14 residues. Trimming took off 2 bases at V and 6 bases at J, with 13 bases between the two ends. The germline V gene encodes CDR1 MNHEY and CDR2 SMNVEV (reference sequence). CDR3 in amino acids: CASSLKPSVSEAFF. The CDR3, as DNA: TGTGCCAGCAGTTTAAAGCCCTCTGTCTCTGAAGCTTTCTTT.

The chain uses TRBV7-6 and TRBJ2-5, with D perhaps TRBD2 (6 bases). The V end was cut by 4 bases, the J end by 4 bases, with 25 bases between. The CDR3 has 18 amino acids. The germline gives CDR1 SGHVS, CDR2 FNYEAQ. CDR3 region: CASSWGGGGIQKRETQYF. CDR3 in DNA: TGTGCCAGCAGCTGGGGAGGCGGCGGGATCCAAAAACGAGAGACCCAGTACTTC.

The gene calls are TRBV4-2 and TRBJ2-5; 13 bases map to TRBD2. CDR1 and CDR2 (germline): LGHNA, YNFKEQ. The CDR3 loop spans 19 amino acids. V shed 2 bases, J shed 1 base, and the junction held 10 bases outside the gene matches. The CDR3 coding sequence is TGTGCCAGCAGCCAATGGGGGACTAGCGGGACCTTACGCCAAGAGACCCAGTACTTC. It codes for CASSQWGTSGTLRQETQYF.

The chain joins TRBV25-1 to TRBJ2-5; D is ambiguous. The V end was cut by 7 bases, the J end by 0 bases, with 12 bases between. CDR3 length equals 14 residues. Germline CDR1 MGHDK, CDR2 SYGVNS. Here the CDR3 DNA reads TGTGCCAGCACCCCAAACGCGTACCAAGAGACCCAGTACTTC. This codes for CASTPNAYQETQYF. The full variable domain, completed using reference TRBV25-1 and TRBJ2-5, is EADIYQTPRYLVIGTGKKITLECSQTMGHDKMYWYQQDPGMELHLIHYSYGVNSTEKGDLSSESTVSRIRTEHFPLTLESARPSHTSQYLCASTPNAYQETQYFGPGTRLLVL.